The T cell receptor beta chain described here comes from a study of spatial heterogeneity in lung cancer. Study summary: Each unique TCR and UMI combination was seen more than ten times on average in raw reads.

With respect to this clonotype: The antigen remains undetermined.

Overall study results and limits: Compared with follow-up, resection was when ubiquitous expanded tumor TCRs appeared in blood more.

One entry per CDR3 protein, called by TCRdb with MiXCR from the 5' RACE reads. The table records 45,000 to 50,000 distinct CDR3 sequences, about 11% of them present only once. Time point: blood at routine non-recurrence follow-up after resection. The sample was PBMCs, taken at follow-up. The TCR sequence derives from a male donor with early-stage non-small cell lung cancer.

DNA for the CDR3: TGTGCCAGCAGCTCCGCGGGAGGCAGGGGAACCCCAACTAGCGGGAAAGTGGTATATACGCAGTATTTT. Translated: CASSSAGGRGTPTSGKVVYTQYF. The chain carries TRBV5-4 and TRBJ2-3; 10 bases fit TRBD2. Germline V gene data show CDR1 as SGHNT and CDR2 as YYREEE (reference sequence). There are 23 residues in the CDR3. The V segment lost 3 bases and the J segment 7 bases; nucleotides outside the gene matches: 32. Based on the CDR3 plus reference TRBV5-4 and TRBJ2-3, the full variable domain is ETGVTQSPTHLIKTRGQQVTLRCSSQSGHNTVSWYQQALGQGPQFIFQYYREEENGRGNFPPRFSGLQFPNYSSELNVNALELDDSALYLCASSSAGGRGTPTSGKVVYTQYFGPGTRLTVL.